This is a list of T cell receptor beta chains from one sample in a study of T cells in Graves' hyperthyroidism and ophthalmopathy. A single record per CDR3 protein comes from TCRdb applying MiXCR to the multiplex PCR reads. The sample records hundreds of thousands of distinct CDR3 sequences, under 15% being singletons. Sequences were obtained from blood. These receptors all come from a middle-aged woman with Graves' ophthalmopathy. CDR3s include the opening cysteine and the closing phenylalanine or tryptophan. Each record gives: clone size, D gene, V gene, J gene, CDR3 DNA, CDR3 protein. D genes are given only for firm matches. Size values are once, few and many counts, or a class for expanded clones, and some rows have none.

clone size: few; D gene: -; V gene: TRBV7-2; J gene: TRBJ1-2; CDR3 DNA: TGTGCCAGCAGCTATCCCGGGGGGACTGGTGGCTACACCTTC; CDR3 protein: CASSYPGGTGGYTF
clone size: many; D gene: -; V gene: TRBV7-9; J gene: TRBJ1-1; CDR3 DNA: TGTGCCAGCAGCCTCCAATTAATGGCTTTCTTT; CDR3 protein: CASSLQLMAFF
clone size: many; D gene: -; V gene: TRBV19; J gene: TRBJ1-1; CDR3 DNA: TGTGCCAGCGCAGACAGCCCGAACACTGAAGCTTTCTTT; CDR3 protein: CASADSPNTEAFF
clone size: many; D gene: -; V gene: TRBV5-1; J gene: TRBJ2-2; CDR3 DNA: TGCGCCAGCACCATAAACGTCGCGAACACCGGGGAGCTGTTTTTT; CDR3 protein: CASTINVANTGELFF
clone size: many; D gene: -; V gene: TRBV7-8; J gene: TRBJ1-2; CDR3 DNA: TGTGCCAGCAGCTTAGCGGGAGGAATGGGTGGCTACACCTTC; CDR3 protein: CASSLAGGMGGYTF
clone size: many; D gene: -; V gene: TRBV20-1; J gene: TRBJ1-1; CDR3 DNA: TGCAGTGCTAGAGATCTCAGGGGATTTGATGAAGCTTTCTTT; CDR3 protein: CSARDLRGFDEAFF
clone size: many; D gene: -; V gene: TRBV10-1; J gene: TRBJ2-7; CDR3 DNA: TGCGCCAGCAGGGAAAGTGAATCCTACGAGCAGTACTTC; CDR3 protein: CASRESESYEQYF
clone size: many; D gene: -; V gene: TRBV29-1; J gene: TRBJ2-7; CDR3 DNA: TGCAGCGGGAGATCGGGCTACGAGCAGTACTTC; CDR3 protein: CSGRSGYEQYF
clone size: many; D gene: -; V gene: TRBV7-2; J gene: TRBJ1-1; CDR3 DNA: TGTGCCAGCAGGTCAGACGCGTCCACTGAAGCTTTCTTT; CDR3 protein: CASRSDASTEAFF
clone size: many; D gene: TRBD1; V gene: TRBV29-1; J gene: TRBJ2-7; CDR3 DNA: TGCAGCGTGGGCGACAGGGATGGGACCTACGAGCAGTACTTC; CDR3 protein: CSVGDRDGTYEQYF
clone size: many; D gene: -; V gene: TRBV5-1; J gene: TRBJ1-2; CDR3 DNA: TGCGCCAGCAGCTACGGGGCAGCCTACACCTTC; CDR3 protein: CASSYGAAYTF
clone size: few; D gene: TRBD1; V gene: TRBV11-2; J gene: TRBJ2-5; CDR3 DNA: TGTGCCAGCAGCTTTGGACAGGGGGCATCGGAGACCCAGTACTTC; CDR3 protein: CASSFGQGASETQYF
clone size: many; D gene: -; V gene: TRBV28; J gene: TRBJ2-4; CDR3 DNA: TGTGCCAGCAGACTAGGGTCAGCCAAAAACATTCAGTACTTC; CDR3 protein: CASRLGSAKNIQYF
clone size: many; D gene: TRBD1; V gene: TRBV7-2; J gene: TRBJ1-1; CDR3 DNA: TGTGCCAGCAGCTTAAGCGCAGGGGGCAACACTGAAGCTTTCTTT; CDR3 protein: CASSLSAGGNTEAFF
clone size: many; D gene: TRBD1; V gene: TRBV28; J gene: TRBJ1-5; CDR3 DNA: TGTGCCAGCAGTTTTGGGGGGACAGGGCCCCAGCATTTT; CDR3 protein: CASSFGGTGPQHF
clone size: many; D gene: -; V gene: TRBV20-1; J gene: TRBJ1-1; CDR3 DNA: TGCAGTGCCACTCGGGACCGCCGAAACACTGAAGCTTTCTTT; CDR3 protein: CSATRDRRNTEAFF
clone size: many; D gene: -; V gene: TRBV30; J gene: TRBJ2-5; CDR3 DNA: TGTGCCTGGAGTGAGACAGCTGAGACCCAGTACTTC; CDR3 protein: CAWSETAETQYF
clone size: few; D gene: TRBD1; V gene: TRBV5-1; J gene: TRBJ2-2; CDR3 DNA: TGCGCCAGCAGCTTGAAACAGGGGGCAACCGGGGAGCTGTTTTTT; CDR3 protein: CASSLKQGATGELFF
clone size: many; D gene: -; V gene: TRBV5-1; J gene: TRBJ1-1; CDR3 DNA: TGCGCCAGCAGCTTGGTCGACGGGGCTGAAGCTTTCTTT; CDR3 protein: CASSLVDGAEAFF
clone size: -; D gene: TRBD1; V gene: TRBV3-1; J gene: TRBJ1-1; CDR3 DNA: TGTGCCAGCAGCCGGACAGGGTGGGGACTAGCTTTCTTT; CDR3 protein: CASSRTGWGLAFF
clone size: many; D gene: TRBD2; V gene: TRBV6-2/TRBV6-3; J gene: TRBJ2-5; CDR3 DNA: TGTGCCAGCAGGCGCTCCGCGGGAGGTGAGACCCAGTACTTC; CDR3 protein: CASRRSAGGETQYF
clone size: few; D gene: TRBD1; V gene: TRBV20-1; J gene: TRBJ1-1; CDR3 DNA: TGCAGTGCCGGGACAGCGGGTTTATCGAAAGCTTTCTTT; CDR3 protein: CSAGTAGLSKAFF
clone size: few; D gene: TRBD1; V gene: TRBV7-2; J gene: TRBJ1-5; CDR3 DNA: TGTGTCGGCAGCTTTGGGACAGGCGTCAGTCAGCCCCAGCATTTT; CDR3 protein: CVGSFGTGVSQPQHF
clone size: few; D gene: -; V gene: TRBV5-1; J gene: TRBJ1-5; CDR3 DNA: TGCGCCAGCAGCTTGGGATGGGACAATCAGCCCCAGCATTTT; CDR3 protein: CASSLGWDNQPQHF
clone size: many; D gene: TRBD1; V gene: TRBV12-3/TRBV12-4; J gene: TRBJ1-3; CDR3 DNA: TGTGCCAGCAGTTTCAGGGACAGGGCATCTGGAAACACCATATATTTT; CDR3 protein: CASSFRDRASGNTIYF
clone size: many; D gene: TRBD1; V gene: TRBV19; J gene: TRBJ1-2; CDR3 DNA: TGTGCCAGTAGTATGGGGGACAGCTATGGCTACACCTTC; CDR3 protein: CASSMGDSYGYTF
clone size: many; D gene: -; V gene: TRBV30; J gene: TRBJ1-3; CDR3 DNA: TGTGCCTGGAGCCCCGGACAGTGGTTCGGAAACACCATATATTTT; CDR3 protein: CAWSPGQWFGNTIYF
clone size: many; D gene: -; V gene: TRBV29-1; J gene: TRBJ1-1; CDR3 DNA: TGCAGCATACTCCCGGGGGAGCGAATAGAAGCTTTCTTT; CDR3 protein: CSILPGERIEAFF
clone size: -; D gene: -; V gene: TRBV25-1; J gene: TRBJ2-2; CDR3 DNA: TGTGCCAGCAGTTCTATCTTAGGCACCGGGGAGCTGTTTTTT; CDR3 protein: CASSSILGTGELFF